The 25 T cell receptor beta chains in this list originate from one sample, sequenced in a study of blood T cells in healthy people across ages. Through a sample-barcoded 5' primer and a J-beta primer mix, a second PCR was run for about 6 to 11 cycles. TCRdb reprocessed the 5' RACE reads via MiXCR and lists one record per CDR3 protein. The data hold about 540,000 distinct CDR3 sequences, with around 24% observed a single time. These data were also reused for a study on T cells of mothers and their children.

Sequences were obtained from blood. All receptors derive from a boy aged 5-17 years in good health.

This clonotype was found a few times. The CDR3: CASTPQRGETQYF. Written as DNA, the CDR3 is TGTGCCAGCACCCCACAGCGAGGCGAGACCCAGTACTTC. V and J are TRBV21-1 and TRBJ2-5. TRBV21-1 is marked as a pseudogene. This CDR3 spans 13 amino acids.

The chain carries TRBV7-3 and TRBJ2-1; no clear D. Germline V gene lookup returns CDR1 SGHTA and CDR2 FQGTGA. CDR3 size: 15 residues. V dropped 3 bases and J dropped 0 bases, with 9 bases sitting between them. CDR3 amino acids: CASSFSQSSYNEQFF. The CDR3, as DNA: TGTGCCAGCAGCTTCTCACAGAGCTCCTACAATGAGCAGTTCTTC.

The table lists this clonotype with a few counts. One end of the junction varies from germline; a read error may be responsible. The V gene is TRBV10-3, the J gene TRBJ2-7, with D hard to call. There are 12 residues in the CDR3. Germline loops: CDR1 ENHRY, CDR2 SYGVKD. The CDR3 loop reads CAISPDVYVQYF. CDR3 in DNA: TGTGCCATCAGCCCTGACGTCTACGTGCAGTACTTC.

The chain combines TRBV12-3 or TRBV12-4 with TRBJ2-3; 8 bases are a match to TRBD2. There are 18 residues in the CDR3. The V gene end was trimmed by 6 bases and the J gene end by 3 bases; junction bases not matched to a gene: 17. The CDR3 nucleotides read TGTGCCAGCAGGGATAGGGGACTAGTAGCGGGGCCTACAGATACGCAGTATTTT. This encodes CASRDRGLVAGPTDTQYF.

In its sample, this clonotype was seen a few times. In nucleotides, the CDR3 is TGTGCCAGCAGCCAAGGCGGCCAGCGTCAAGAGACCCAGTACTTC. Translating it yields CASSQGGQRQETQYF. This chain joins TRBV3-1 and TRBJ2-5, with no clear D. The CDR3 extends over 15 amino acids. The ends were cut back, 1 base at V and 2 bases at J, with 11 bases in the middle. Germline CDR1 LGHDT, CDR2 YNNKEL (reference sequence).

The CDR3 sequence: CASSFWDYNEQFF. The CDR3 region has the DNA TGTGCCAGCAGCTTTTGGGACTACAATGAGCAGTTCTTC. The chain joins TRBV5-5 to TRBJ2-1; D is uncertain. Deletions cut 2 bases from V and 3 bases from J, with 6 bases between. Germline CDR1 SGHKS, CDR2 YYEKEE (reference sequence). CDR3 size: 13 residues.

The chain uses TRBV5-1 and TRBJ2-1, with a weak D call TRBD1 (5 bases). Trimming removed 4 bases from V and 5 bases from J, with 10 bases in between. CDR3 size: 13 residues. The germline CDR1 and CDR2 sequences are SGHRS and YFSETQ. For the CDR3, the DNA is TGCGCCAGCAGCAAGGAAGGGGACAATGAGCAGTTCTTC. Translating gives CASSKEGDNEQFF.

This clonotype was found a few times. The chain is built from TRBV29-1 and TRBJ1-2; perhaps TRBD1 as D (6 bases). CDR1 and CDR2 from the germline V gene are SQVTM and ANQGSEA. The CDR3 is 14 amino acids. The V and J ends lost 7 bases and 0 bases respectively, with 15 bases between them. Here the CDR3 DNA reads TGCAGCGCCAAAAAGGACAGTTCTAACTATGGCTACACCTTC. This sequence encodes CSAKKDSSNYGYTF.

The CDR3 region is CASSRVGPGELFF. In nucleotides, the CDR3 is TGTGCCAGCAGTCGAGTGGGGCCCGGGGAGCTGTTTTTT. The V call is TRBV28, the J call TRBJ2-2; D may be TRBD1 (5 bases). Trimming pared 5 bases from V and 6 bases from J, leaving 10 bases between. The germline CDR1 and CDR2 sequences are MDHEN and SYDVKM. The CDR3 consists of 13 residues.

This clonotype was seen more than once but under ten times. The chain has TRBV29-1 and TRBJ2-7, with TRBD1 matching over 9 bases. J was trimmed by 3 bases and V by 6 bases; bases with no gene match: 9. The CDR3 loop spans 14 amino acids. Germline V CDR1 and CDR2: SQVTM, ANQGSEA. CDR3 coding DNA: TGCAGCGTCATCACCCCGGGACAGGGCTACGAGCAGTACTTC. This sequence encodes CSVITPGQGYEQYF.

The V call is TRBV5-1, the J call TRBJ2-5; either TRBD1 or TRBD2 may supply D (5 bases each). The V gene lost 4 bases and the J gene lost 3 bases, with 13 bases spanning the gap. The germline CDR1 and CDR2 sequences are SGHRS and YFSETQ. This CDR3 is 14 amino acids long. The CDR3 spells CASSDQRDEETQYF. CDR3 nucleotide sequence: TGCGCCAGCAGCGATCAAAGGGACGAAGAGACCCAGTACTTC.

This clonotype has only a few counts. The gene calls are TRBV11-2 and TRBJ2-2; D remains unclear. The CDR3 consists of 15 residues. Trimming removed 1 base from V and 8 bases from J, with 14 bases in between. Looked up from germline, CDR1 is SGHAT and CDR2 is FQNNGV. The CDR3 DNA follows: TGTGCCAGCAGCTTAGTCGGCGGATACGGGGGGGAGCTGTTTTTT. Amino acid sequence: CASSLVGGYGGELFF.

This clonotype has only a few counts. This chain connects TRBV11-1 to TRBJ2-5; the D gene is possibly TRBD1 (6 bases). The end of the DNA aligns better with TRBJ2-7, so the J call may be wrong. This CDR3 has 15 amino acids. In germline, CDR1 is SGHAT, CDR2 FQDESV (reference sequence). The CDR3 DNA reads as TGTGCCAGCAGCTTACCTCCCCAGGGGCACTACGAGCAGTACTTC. It yields the protein CASSLPPQGHYEQYF.

The chain joins TRBV27 to TRBJ1-2, with TRBD1 identical over 8 bases. Germline V gene sequence: CDR1 MNHEY, CDR2 SMNVEV (reference sequence). Trimming cost V 6 bases and J 6 bases; bases outside gene matches: 6. This CDR3 has 13 amino acids. CDR3: CASRDRDRHGYTF. Written as DNA, the CDR3 is TGTGCCAGCAGGGACCGGGACAGGCATGGCTACACCTTC.

The chain couples TRBV7-9 to TRBJ2-5, with 7 bases fitting TRBD2. Unmatched junction bases numbered 9, after V lost 0 bases and J lost 2 bases. The CDR3 loop spans 17 amino acids. Germline V CDR1 and CDR2: SEHNR, FQNEAQ (reference sequence). CDR3 coding DNA: TGTGCCAGCAGCTTAGCGTTGGCTAGCGGTGCTCAAGAGACCCAGTACTTC. The encoded protein is CASSLALASGAQETQYF.

This clonotype was picked up a small number of times. The chain links TRBV9 to TRBJ2-7; the D gene is possibly TRBD1 (5 bases). Trimming removed 4 bases from V and 3 bases from J, with 11 bases in between. Germline V lookup: CDR1 SGDLS, CDR2 YYNGEE. The CDR3 covers 13 residues. CDR3 sequence (DNA): TGTGCCAGCAGCCCGACAGAAAACTACGAGCAGTACTTC. Its translation is CASSPTENYEQYF.

The rearrangement joins TRBV11-2 to TRBJ2-1; no clear D. With the DNA end fitting TRBJ2-7 better, the J assignment may be wrong. Germline V lookup: CDR1 SGHAT, CDR2 FQNNGV. The CDR3 is made up of 14 amino acids. The CDR3 here is CASSHPKGTYEQYF. Written as DNA, the CDR3 is TGTGCCAGCAGCCACCCCAAGGGAACCTACGAGCAGTACTTC.

This clonotype was recorded a few times. The CDR3 bases are TGTGCCAGCAGCTTCCGGGGGCAGGGCTACACCTTC. Amino acids: CASSFRGQGYTF. The chain uses TRBV7-9 and TRBJ1-2, with D perhaps TRBD1 (6 bases). Trimming pared 3 bases from V and 8 bases from J, leaving 10 bases between. Per the germline V gene, CDR1 is SEHNR and CDR2 is FQNEAQ (reference sequence). The CDR3 runs 12 residues.

The chain carries TRBV6-5 and TRBJ2-7; 8 positions match TRBD1. V shed 0 bases and J 3 bases; nucleotides not matched to a gene: 13. The CDR3 extends over 18 amino acids. Per the germline V gene, CDR1 is MNHEY and CDR2 is SVGAGI. Here the CDR3 DNA reads TGTGCCAGCAGTTACTCGATTTTTAGGACAGGGTCAATCTACGAGCAGTACTTC. It is translated as CASSYSIFRTGSIYEQYF.

This clonotype was seen more than once but under ten times. The chain is built from TRBV29-1 and TRBJ2-3; D call uncertain. Germline CDR1 SQVTM, CDR2 ANQGSEA. This CDR3 spans 12 amino acids. Trimming pared 4 bases from V and 2 bases from J, leaving 7 bases between. The CDR3 DNA follows: TGCAGCGTTGGGACGGACACAGATACGCAGTATTTT. Translating gives CSVGTDTDTQYF.

The J gene is TRBJ2-5, the V gene TRBV29-1, with TRBD1 matching over 7 bases. TRBJ2-1 matches the DNA end more closely, so the J call is doubtful. The CDR3 runs to 15 residues. Per the germline V gene, CDR1 is SQVTM and CDR2 is ANQGSEA. The CDR3 bases are TGCAGCACGAAAGGGGAACAGGGGCCTAACAATGAGCAGTTCTTC. Protein product: CSTKGEQGPNNEQFF.

This clonotype came up a few times. The chain carries TRBV7-2 and TRBJ2-5; 9 nucleotides agree with TRBD1. The CDR3 is 16 amino acids. The junction had 10 bases not matched to a gene; V was cut back by 3 bases and J by 5 bases. Germline assignment: CDR1 SGHTA and CDR2 FQGNSA. This CDR3 reads CASSFGGQGRWETQYF. DNA of the CDR3: TGTGCCAGCAGCTTCGGTGGACAGGGGAGGTGGGAGACCCAGTACTTC.

The chain links TRBV30 to TRBJ1-4; no clear D gene. Germline V gene lookup returns CDR1 GTSNPN and CDR2 SVGIG (reference sequence). The length of the CDR3 is 13 residues. With 0 bases removed from V and 8 bases from J, the gap between germline ends came to 10 bases. CDR3 DNA: TGTGCCTGGAGTGTGGGGTGGAGAGAAAAACTGTTTTTT. Residues: CAWSVGWREKLFF.

The chain is built from TRBV4-3 and TRBJ2-5; D gene ambiguous. This CDR3 is built from 13 residues. Germline-derived CDR1 and CDR2 are LGHNA and YSLEER. V dropped 4 bases and J dropped 3 bases, with 9 bases sitting between them. The CDR3 sequence: CASSPHSEETQYF. Written as DNA, the CDR3 is TGCGCCAGCAGCCCTCACAGCGAAGAGACCCAGTACTTC.

This clonotype was counted a few times. The chain is built from TRBV9 and TRBJ2-5, with 8 bases that match TRBD2. The CDR3 consists of 17 residues. From germline, CDR1 is SGDLS and CDR2 YYNGEE. The V and J ends lost 1 base and 2 bases, in that order; junction bases with no gene match: 10. The CDR3: CASSVLSSGGPQETQYF. The CDR3 bases are TGTGCCAGCAGCGTACTTAGTTCGGGAGGGCCTCAAGAGACCCAGTACTTC.